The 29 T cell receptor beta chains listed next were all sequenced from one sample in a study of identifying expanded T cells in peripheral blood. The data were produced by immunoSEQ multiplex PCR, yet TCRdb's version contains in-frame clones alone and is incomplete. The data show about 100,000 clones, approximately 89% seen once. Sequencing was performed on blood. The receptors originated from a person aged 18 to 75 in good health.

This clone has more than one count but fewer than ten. CDR3 sequence: CASSLHPGSFYGYTF. CDR3 in DNA: TGTGCCAGCAGCTTACACCCGGGAAGCTTCTATGGCTACACCTTC. This chain joins TRBV7-3 and TRBJ1-2, with unresolved D. V gave up 2 bases and J gave up 4 bases, with 14 bases separating them. The CDR3 sequence is 15 residues long. CDR1 SGHTA and CDR2 FQGTGA come from the germline V gene.

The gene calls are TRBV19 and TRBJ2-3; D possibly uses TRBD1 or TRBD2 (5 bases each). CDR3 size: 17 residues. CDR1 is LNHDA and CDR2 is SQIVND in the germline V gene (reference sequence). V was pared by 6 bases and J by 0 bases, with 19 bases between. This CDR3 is CASSPGLDSLSTDTQYF. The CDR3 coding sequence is TGTGCCAGTAGCCCAGGGCTGGACTCCCTCAGCACAGATACGCAGTATTTT.

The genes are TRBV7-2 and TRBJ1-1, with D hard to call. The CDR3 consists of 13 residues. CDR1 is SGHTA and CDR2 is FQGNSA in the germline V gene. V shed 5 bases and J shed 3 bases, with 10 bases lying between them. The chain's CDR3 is CASSTQSDTEAFF. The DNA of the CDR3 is TGTGCCAGCAGCACACAGTCGGACACTGAAGCTTTCTTT.

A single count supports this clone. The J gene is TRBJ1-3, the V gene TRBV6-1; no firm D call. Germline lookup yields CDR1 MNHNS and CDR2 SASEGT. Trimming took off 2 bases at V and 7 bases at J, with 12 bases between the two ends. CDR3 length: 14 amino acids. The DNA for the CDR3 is TGTGCCAGCAGTGAATGGGGTAGAGGTAACACCATATATTTT. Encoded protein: CASSEWGRGNTIYF.

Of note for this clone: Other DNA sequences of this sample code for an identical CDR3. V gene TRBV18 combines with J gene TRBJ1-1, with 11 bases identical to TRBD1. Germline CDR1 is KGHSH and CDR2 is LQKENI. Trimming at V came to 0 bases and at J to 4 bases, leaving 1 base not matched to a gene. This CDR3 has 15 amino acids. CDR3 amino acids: CASSPPGTGGTEAFF. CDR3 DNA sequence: TGTGCCAGCTCACCACCCGGGACAGGGGGCACTGAAGCTTTCTTT.

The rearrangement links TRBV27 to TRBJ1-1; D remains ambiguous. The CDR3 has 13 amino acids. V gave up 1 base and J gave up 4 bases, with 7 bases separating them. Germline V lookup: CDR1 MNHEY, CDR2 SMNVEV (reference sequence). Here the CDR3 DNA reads TGTGCCAGCAGTTTATTTGCGAGCACTGAAGCTTTCTTT. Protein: CASSLFASTEAFF.

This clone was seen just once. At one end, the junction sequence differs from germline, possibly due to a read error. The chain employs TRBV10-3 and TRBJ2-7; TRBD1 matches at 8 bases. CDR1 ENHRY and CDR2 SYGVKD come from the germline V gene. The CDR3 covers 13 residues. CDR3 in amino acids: CATRDRNSHEQYF. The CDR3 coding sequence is TGTGCCACCCGGGACAGGAACTCCCACGAGCAGTACTTC.

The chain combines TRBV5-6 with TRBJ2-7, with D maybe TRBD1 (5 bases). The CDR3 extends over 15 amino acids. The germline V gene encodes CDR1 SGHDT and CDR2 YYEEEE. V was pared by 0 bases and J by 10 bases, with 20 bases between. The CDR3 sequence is CASSLDGQGSPEQYF. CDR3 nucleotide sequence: TGTGCCAGCAGCTTGGATGGACAAGGGTCCCCCGAACAGTACTTC.

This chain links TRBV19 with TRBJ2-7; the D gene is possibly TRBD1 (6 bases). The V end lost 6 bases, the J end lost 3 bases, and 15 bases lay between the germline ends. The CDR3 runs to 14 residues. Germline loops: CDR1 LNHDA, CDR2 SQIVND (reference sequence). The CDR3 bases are TGTGCCAGTAGCCAAACAGGGAAAGGCTACGAGCAGTACTTC. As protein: CASSQTGKGYEQYF.

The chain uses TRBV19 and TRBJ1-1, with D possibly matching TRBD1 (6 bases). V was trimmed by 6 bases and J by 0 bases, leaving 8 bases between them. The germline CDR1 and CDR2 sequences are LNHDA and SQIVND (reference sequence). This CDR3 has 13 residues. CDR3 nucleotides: TGTGCCAGTAGGAACAGGGTGAACACTGAAGCTTTCTTT. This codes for CASRNRVNTEAFF.

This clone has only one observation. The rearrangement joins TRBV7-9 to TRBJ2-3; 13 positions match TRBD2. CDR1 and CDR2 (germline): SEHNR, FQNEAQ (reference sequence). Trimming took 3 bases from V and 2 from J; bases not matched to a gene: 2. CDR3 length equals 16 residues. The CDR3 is CASSLGTSGNTDTQYF. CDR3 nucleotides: TGTGCCAGCAGCTTGGGGACTAGCGGGAACACAGATACGCAGTATTTT.

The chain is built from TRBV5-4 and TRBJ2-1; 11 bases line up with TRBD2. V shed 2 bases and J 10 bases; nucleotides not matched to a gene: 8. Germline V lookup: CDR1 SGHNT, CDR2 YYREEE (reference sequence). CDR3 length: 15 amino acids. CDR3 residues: CASSFAVAGGPEQFF. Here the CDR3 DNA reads TGTGCCAGCAGCTTTGCAGTAGCGGGGGGGCCGGAGCAGTTCTTC.

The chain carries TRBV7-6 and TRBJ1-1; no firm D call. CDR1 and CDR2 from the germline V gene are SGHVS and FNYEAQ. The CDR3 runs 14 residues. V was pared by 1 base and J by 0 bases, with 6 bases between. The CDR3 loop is CASSLDIMNTEAFF. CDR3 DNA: TGTGCCAGCAGCTTAGATATCATGAACACTGAAGCTTTCTTT.

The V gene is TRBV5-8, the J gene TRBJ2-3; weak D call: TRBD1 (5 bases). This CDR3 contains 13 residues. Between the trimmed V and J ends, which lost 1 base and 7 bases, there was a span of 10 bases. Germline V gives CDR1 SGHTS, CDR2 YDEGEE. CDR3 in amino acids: CASSLSGPNTQYF. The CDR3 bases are TGTGCCAGCAGCTTGTCAGGGCCGAATACGCAGTATTTT.

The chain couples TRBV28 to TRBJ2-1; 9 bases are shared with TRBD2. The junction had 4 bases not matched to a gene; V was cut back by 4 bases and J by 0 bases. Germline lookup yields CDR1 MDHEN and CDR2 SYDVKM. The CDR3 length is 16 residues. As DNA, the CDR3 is TGTGCCAGCAGTTCAAAAGCGGGAGGCTCCTACAATGAGCAGTTCTTC. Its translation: CASSSKAGGSYNEQFF. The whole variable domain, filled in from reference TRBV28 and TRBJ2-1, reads DVKVTQSSRYLVKRTGEKVFLECVQDMDHENMFWYRQDPGLGLRLIYFSYDVKMKEKGDIPEGYSVSREKKERFSLILESASTNQTSMYLCASSSKAGGSYNEQFFGPGTRLTVL.

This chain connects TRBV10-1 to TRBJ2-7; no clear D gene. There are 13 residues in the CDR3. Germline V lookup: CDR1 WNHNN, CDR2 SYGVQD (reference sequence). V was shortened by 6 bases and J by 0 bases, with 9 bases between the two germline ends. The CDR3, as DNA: TGCGCCAGCAGCCTACATCCCTCCTACGAGCAGTACTTC. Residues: CASSLHPSYEQYF.

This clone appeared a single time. The CDR3 sequence is CASSSVRGPSDTQYF. DNA for the CDR3: TGTGCCAGCAGCTCGGTGCGGGGGCCGTCAGATACGCAGTATTTT. The V gene is TRBV7-3, the J gene TRBJ2-3; D is perhaps TRBD2 (7 bases). This CDR3 comprises 15 residues. V lost 4 bases, J lost 4 bases, and 15 bases lay in between. Germline V gene sequence: CDR1 SGHTA, CDR2 FQGTGA.

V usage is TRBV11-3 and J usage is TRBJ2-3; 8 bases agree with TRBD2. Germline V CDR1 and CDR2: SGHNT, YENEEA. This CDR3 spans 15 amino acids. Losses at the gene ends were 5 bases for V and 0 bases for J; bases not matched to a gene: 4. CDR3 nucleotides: TGTGCCAGCAGCGGGGAGCGGGGGAGCACAGATACGCAGTATTTT. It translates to CASSGERGSTDTQYF.

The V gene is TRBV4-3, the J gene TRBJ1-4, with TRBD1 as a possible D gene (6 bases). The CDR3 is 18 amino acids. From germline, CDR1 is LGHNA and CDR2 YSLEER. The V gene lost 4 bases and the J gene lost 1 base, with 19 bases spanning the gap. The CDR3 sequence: CASSPDWAGGGTNEKLFF. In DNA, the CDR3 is TGCGCCAGCAGCCCTGACTGGGCGGGGGGCGGAACTAATGAAAAACTGTTTTTT.

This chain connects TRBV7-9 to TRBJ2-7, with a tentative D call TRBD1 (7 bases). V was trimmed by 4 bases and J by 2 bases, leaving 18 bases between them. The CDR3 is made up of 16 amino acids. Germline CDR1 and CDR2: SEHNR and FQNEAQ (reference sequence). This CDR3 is CASSSAGQSQPYEQYF. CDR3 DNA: TGTGCCAGCAGCTCCGCGGGACAGTCACAACCCTACGAGCAGTACTTC.

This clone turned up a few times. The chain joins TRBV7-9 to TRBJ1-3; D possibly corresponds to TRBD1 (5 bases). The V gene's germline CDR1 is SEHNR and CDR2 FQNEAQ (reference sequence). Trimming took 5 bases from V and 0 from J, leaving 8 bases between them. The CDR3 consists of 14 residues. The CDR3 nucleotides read TGTGCCAGCAGCCAGGACAACTCTGGAAACACCATATATTTT. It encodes CASSQDNSGNTIYF.

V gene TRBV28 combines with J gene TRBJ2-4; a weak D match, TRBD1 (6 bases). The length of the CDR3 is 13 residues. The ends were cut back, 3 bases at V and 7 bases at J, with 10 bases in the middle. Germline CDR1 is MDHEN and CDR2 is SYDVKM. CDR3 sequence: CASSFLGANIQYF. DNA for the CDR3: TGTGCCAGCAGTTTCCTGGGGGCGAACATTCAGTACTTC.

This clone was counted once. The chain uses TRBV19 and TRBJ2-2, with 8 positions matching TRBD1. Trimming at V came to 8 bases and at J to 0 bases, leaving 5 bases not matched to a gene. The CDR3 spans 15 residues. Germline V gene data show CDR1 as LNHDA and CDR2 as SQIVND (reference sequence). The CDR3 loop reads CASSPGQANTGELFF. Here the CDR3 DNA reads TGTGCCAGTTCTCCGGGACAGGCGAACACCGGGGAGCTGTTTTTT.

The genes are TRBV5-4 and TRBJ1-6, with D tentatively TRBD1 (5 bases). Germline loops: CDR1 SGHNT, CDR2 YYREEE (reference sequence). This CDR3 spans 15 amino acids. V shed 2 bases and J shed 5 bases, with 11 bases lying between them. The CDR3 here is CASSFFTGDNSPLHF. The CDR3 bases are TGTGCCAGCAGCTTTTTTACGGGGGATAATTCACCCCTCCACTTT.

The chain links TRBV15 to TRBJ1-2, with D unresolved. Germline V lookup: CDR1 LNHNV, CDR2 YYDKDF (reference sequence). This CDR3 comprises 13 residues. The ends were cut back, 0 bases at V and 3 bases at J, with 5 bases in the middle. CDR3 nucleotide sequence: TGTGCCACCAGCAGAGATCGCGACTATGGCTACACCTTC. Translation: CATSRDRDYGYTF.

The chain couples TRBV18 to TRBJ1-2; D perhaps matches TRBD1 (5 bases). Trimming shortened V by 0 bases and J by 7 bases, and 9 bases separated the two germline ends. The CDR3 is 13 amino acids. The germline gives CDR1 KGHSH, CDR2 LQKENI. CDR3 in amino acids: CASSPPSGGGYTF. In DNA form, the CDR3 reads TGTGCCAGCTCACCACCGTCGGGGGGTGGCTACACCTTC.

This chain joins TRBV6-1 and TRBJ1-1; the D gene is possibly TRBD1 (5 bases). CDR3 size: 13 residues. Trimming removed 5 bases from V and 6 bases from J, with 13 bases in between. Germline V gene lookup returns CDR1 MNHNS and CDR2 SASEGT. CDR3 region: CASSRDRSSEAFF. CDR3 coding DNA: TGTGCCAGCAGTCGTGACAGAAGTTCTGAAGCTTTCTTT.

CDR3 protein: CASSPINRMGKNTEAFF. The CDR3 bases are TGTGCCAGCTCACCAATAAACAGGATGGGGAAGAACACTGAAGCTTTCTTT. The chain links TRBV18 to TRBJ1-1, with a weak D call TRBD1 (5 bases). Germline CDR1 KGHSH, CDR2 LQKENI. CDR3 length: 17 amino acids. V was clipped by 2 bases and J by 1 base, with 17 bases between them. Variable domain in full (rest from reference TRBV18 and TRBJ1-1): NAGVMQNPRHLVRRRGQEARLRCSPMKGHSHVYWYRQLPEEGLKFMVYLQKENIIDESGMPKERFSAEFPKEGPSILRIQQVVRGDSAAYFCASSPINRMGKNTEAFFGQGTRLTVV.

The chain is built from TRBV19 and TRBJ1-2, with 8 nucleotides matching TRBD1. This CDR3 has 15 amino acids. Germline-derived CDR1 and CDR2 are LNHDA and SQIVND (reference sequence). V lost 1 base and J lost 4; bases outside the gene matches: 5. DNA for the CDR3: TGTGCCAGTAGTATAGGCCGACAGGGGATCTATGGCTACACCTTC. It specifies CASSIGRQGIYGYTF. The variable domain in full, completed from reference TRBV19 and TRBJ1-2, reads DGGITQSPKYLFRKEGQNVTLSCEQNLNHDAMYWYRQDPGQGLRLIYYSQIVNDFQKGDIAEGYSVSREKKESFPLTVTSAQKNPTAFYLCASSIGRQGIYGYTFGSGTRLTVV.